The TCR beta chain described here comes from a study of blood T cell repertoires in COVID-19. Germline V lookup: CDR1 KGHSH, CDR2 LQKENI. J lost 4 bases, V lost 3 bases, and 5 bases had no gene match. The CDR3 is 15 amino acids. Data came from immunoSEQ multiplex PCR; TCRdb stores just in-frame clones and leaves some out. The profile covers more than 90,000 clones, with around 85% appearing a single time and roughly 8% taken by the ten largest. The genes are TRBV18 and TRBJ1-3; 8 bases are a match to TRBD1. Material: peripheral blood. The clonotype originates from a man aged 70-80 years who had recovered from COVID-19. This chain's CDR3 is CASSPQGAVGNTIYF. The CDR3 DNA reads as TGTGCCAGCTCACCGCAGGGGGCGGTAGGAAACACCATATATTTT.